The present entry profiles one T cell receptor beta chain with its context. This entry comes from a study of shared clonotypes between healthy human individuals. TCRdb's copy holds only in-frame clones and misses some; the assay was immunoSEQ multiplex PCR. This table has approximately 2.3 million clones, over 90% appearing once. There were only Caucasian adults among the donors, and all lived in Nashville, Tennessee. The CDR3 sequence is 11 residues long. The germline V gene has CDR1 DFQATT and CDR2 SNEGSKA (reference sequence). Losses at the gene ends were 6 bases for V and 8 bases for J; bases not matched to a gene: 2.

This TCR was sampled from a man between 18 and 35 years old in good health. Some clones in this sample may be carry-over from other donors' samples. The rearrangement joins TRBV20-1 to TRBJ1-2; TRBD1 agrees at 11 bases. The sample comprised naive CD4+ T cells from PBMCs. As to subset: CD45RA+ positively selected. This CDR3 is CSAWTGGGYTF. The CDR3 bases are TGCAGTGCCTGGACAGGGGGCGGCTACACCTTC.